This TCR beta chain stems from a study of identifying expanded T cells in peripheral blood. Points from the study as a whole: Differentially abundant clones: approximately 1.3 between replicates, about 16 at about 13 days, 19 at four. Across healthy donors, higher total template counts meant significantly greater approximately 2-week count variance.

Germline V CDR1 and CDR2: LNHDA, SQIVND (reference sequence). This CDR3 is 14 amino acids long. Between the trimmed V and J ends, which lost 5 bases and 6 bases, there was a span of 14 bases. Comment on this clone: The antigen is not known.

The repertoire was sequenced with immunoSEQ multiplex PCR; TCRdb's copy has only in-frame clones and lacks some. Seen here are roughly 100,000 clones, around 88% observed once, and the top ten hold about 15%. Healthy donors had no documented immune events, such as infections, while sampled. Material for sequencing was blood. The receptor was derived from a person aged 18 to 70 in good health. The chain carries TRBV19 and TRBJ1-5; unclear D gene. Written as DNA, the CDR3 is TGTGCCAGTAGTGGACTAGAAAGTAGTCAGCCCCAGCATTTT. Translation: CASSGLESSQPQHF.